This TCR beta chain was observed in a study of blood T cell repertoires in COVID-19. Overall study context: Samples representing acute and convalescent COVID-19 were sourced from the United States, Italy and Spain. T cells, B-cell-depleted T cells, or PBMCs provided the cDNA or gDNA that served as material.

Clones were read by immunoSEQ multiplex PCR, and TCRdb kept only the in-frame ones, dropping some. In the table there are a few hundred thousand clones, 70% to 90% of which are singletons. Per the germline V gene, CDR1 is SGHAT and CDR2 is FQNNGV. The junction had 4 bases not matched to a gene; V was cut back by 5 bases and J by 6 bases. The CDR3 is 13 amino acids. This TCR derives from a man between 45 and 60 years old with acute or convalescent COVID-19. The V gene is TRBV11-2, the J gene TRBJ1-2; 9 nucleotides match TRBD1. The sample taken for sequencing was peripheral blood. CDR3 in DNA: TGTGCCAGCAGCATATGGGACAGGGATGGCTACACCTTC. It is translated as CASSIWDRDGYTF.